A selection of T cell receptor beta chains follows, all from one sample in a study of shared clonotypes between healthy human individuals. Generated by immunoSEQ multiplex PCR, the TCRdb table keeps only in-frame clones and is missing some. The profile shows about 1 million clones, about 75% of them singletons. Sequencing used memory CD4+ T cells sorted from blood. Every receptor here comes from a man in his late teens or twenties in good health. CDR3s include the opening cysteine and the closing phenylalanine or tryptophan. Fields, in order: J gene, V gene, D gene, CDR3 DNA, CDR3 protein. D genes are given only for firm matches.

>TRBJ1-6|TRBV27|NA
TGTGCCAGCAGTACACAGGGCTGGGAATCACCCCTCCACTTT
CASSTQGWESPLHF
>TRBJ2-5|TRBV9|NA
TGTGCCAGCAGCGTAGCTGAAAATGGACGCCGGTACTTC
CASSVAENGRRYF
>TRBJ2-2|TRBV5-1|TRBD1
TGCGCCAGCAGCTTGGCCGACAGGGAAGGGGCCGGGGAGCTGTTTTTT
CASSLADREGAGELFF
>TRBJ2-7|TRBV5-1|TRBD1
TGCGCCAGCAGCTCGGGGGAGGCCGGGACAGGGCGATACGAGCAGTACTTC
CASSSGEAGTGRYEQYF
>TRBJ2-5|TRBV5-4|TRBD1
TGTGCCAGCAGCCCCGACAGGGGGAATTTGCAAGAGACCCAGTACTTC
CASSPDRGNLQETQYF
>TRBJ2-1|TRBV6-6|NA
TGTGCCAGCAAGGGGGGCAATGAGCAGTTCTTC
CASKGGNEQFF
>TRBJ2-7|TRBV14|NA
TGTGCCAGCAGCCAAGATCAGGGAGGCGAGCAGTACTTC
CASSQDQGGEQYF
>TRBJ2-1|TRBV9|TRBD2
TGTGCCAGCAGCGTAGTACTAGCGGGAGTCCATGAGCAGTTCTTC
CASSVVLAGVHEQFF
>TRBJ2-3|TRBV7-2|TRBD2
TGTGCCAGCAGCCTCGCTCTAGCGGGAAGAGATACGCAGTATTTT
CASSLALAGRDTQYF
>TRBJ2-3|TRBV19|NA
TGTGCCAGTAGTGCTCCTCAGGACTACACAGATACGCAGTATTTT
CASSAPQDYTDTQYF
>TRBJ2-7|TRBV6-6|TRBD2
TGTGCCAGCAGCCTAGCGGGAGCGATTGAGCAGTACTTC
CASSLAGAIEQYF
>TRBJ1-3|TRBV6-1|NA
TGTGCCAGCAGCGTGGGTGTCTCTGGAAACACCATATATTTT
CASSVGVSGNTIYF
>TRBJ1-4|TRBV9|NA
TGTGCCAGCAGCTCGGGGGCAACTAATGAAAAACTGTTTTTT
CASSSGATNEKLFF